At least ten counts were recorded for the clone carrying this TCR beta chain. Its antigen is not identified. The data were taken from a study of T cells in Graves' hyperthyroidism and ophthalmopathy. RNA transcripts were the template for amplifying TCR beta CDR3 regions. An initial round of RT-PCR targeting the TCR CDR3 relied on the HTBI primer set. In TCRdb, the multiplex PCR reads were re-called with MiXCR into one record per CDR3 protein. The sample carries about 350,000 distinct CDR3 sequences, 17% recorded once. Study results and caveats: Most clonotypes that expanded in the thyroid above 0.001 also showed up in blood.

The CDR3 contains 12 residues. Looked up from germline, CDR1 is LNHDA and CDR2 is SQIVND (reference sequence). Trimming cost V 5 bases and J 7 bases, with 8 bases left between them. This TCR was recovered from a woman in her 30s with Graves' hyperthyroidism that later progressed to Graves' ophthalmopathy. The rearrangement uses TRBV19 and TRBJ2-2; D gene uncertain. Sequences were obtained from blood. The CDR3 DNA is TGTGCCAGTAGTGGCCTCGTCGGGGAGCTGTTTTTT. It specifies CASSGLVGELFF. The variable domain in full, completed from reference TRBV19 and TRBJ2-2, reads DGGITQSPKYLFRKEGQNVTLSCEQNLNHDAMYWYRQDPGQGLRLIYYSQIVNDFQKGDIAEGYSVSREKKESFPLTVTSAQKNPTAFYLCASSGLVGELFFGEGSRLTVL.